The 26 T cell receptor beta chains presented below share a single source sample, sequenced in a study of blood T cell repertoires in COVID-19. The data were produced by immunoSEQ multiplex PCR, yet TCRdb's version contains in-frame clones alone and is incomplete. This table has around 700,000 clones, 70% to 90% appearing once. Specimen: peripheral blood. These receptors all stem from a woman younger than 35 with acute or convalescent COVID-19.

The chain is built from TRBV7-3 and TRBJ2-1; D is perhaps TRBD1 (6 bases). Trimming cost V 5 bases and J 0 bases, with 20 bases left between them. CDR3 size: 18 residues. CDR1 and CDR2 from the germline V gene are SGHTA and FQGTGA. The DNA of the CDR3 is TGTGCCAGCAGCCCAGGGGCGCTCACCCCAAGCTCCTACAATGAGCAGTTCTTC. Its protein product is CASSPGALTPSSYNEQFF.

This sequence joins TRBV27 and TRBJ2-1, with 7 bases identical to TRBD1. Trimming at V came to 5 bases and at J to 9 bases, leaving 13 bases not matched to a gene. Germline V gives CDR1 MNHEY, CDR2 SMNVEV (reference sequence). The CDR3 is 15 residues long. CDR3 bases: TGTGCCAGCAGTCCTGGGACAGTTACATTCGGTGAGCAGTTCTTC. This translates into CASSPGTVTFGEQFF.

The CDR3 sequence: CASSVFESGGAGDNEQFF. CDR3 nucleotides: TGTGCCAGCAGCGTATTCGAAAGCGGGGGGGCCGGTGACAATGAGCAGTTCTTC. The chain is built from TRBV9 and TRBJ2-1; 10 positions agree with TRBD2. CDR1 is SGDLS and CDR2 is YYNGEE in the germline V gene. The CDR3 is 18 amino acids. V trimming: 1 base; J trimming: 5 bases; junction bases outside the gene matches: 12.

This sequence joins TRBV14 and TRBJ1-2; tentative D call: TRBD1 (6 bases). This CDR3 comprises 11 residues. V lost 8 bases, J lost 4 bases, and 8 bases lay in between. In germline, CDR1 is SGHDN, CDR2 FVKESK. CDR3 sequence: CASRTVYGYTF. CDR3 bases: TGTGCCAGCCGGACAGTCTATGGCTACACCTTC.

J is TRBJ2-7 and V is TRBV7-2, with D maybe TRBD1 (5 bases). This CDR3 spans 13 amino acids. Germline V gene lookup returns CDR1 SGHTA and CDR2 FQGNSA. The germline V and J ends were trimmed by 5 bases and 7 bases, with 15 bases remaining between them. CDR3: CASSPAGMREQYF. The CDR3 bases are TGTGCCAGCAGCCCGGCAGGGATGCGGGAGCAGTACTTC. The complete variable domain, with remaining parts taken from reference TRBV7-2 and TRBJ2-7, reads GAGVSQSPSNKVTEKGKDVELRCDPISGHTALYWYRQSLGQGLEFLIYFQGNSAPDKSGLPSDRFSAERTGGSVSTLTIQRTQQEDSAVYLCASSPAGMREQYFGPGTRLTVT.

The chain employs TRBV6-5 and TRBJ1-1; 8 positions agree with TRBD1. V was pared by 0 bases and J by 4 bases, with 4 bases of the junction left unmatched. Germline assignment: CDR1 MNHEY and CDR2 SVGAGI. CDR3 length equals 15 residues. In DNA form, the CDR3 reads TGTGCCAGCAGTTACTCAAGGACAGGGATCACTGAAGCTTTCTTT. Translating it yields CASSYSRTGITEAFF.

The V call is TRBV21-1, the J call TRBJ1-1; the table gives TRBD1 as D, unverified against the DNA. TRBV21-1 is listed as a pseudogene. The CDR3 has 16 amino acids. CDR3 in DNA: TGTGCCAGCAGCTATAGGGACAGGAGAAAGGCGGTTGAAGCTTTCTTT. Its protein is CASSYRDRRKAVEAFF.

The rearrangement uses TRBV5-1 and TRBJ2-7; 8 bases match TRBD2. CDR1 and CDR2 from the germline V gene are SGHRS and YFSETQ. This CDR3 contains 16 residues. V trimming: 0 bases; J trimming: 5 bases; junction bases outside the gene matches: 10. The CDR3 DNA reads TGCGCCAGCAGCTTGGAAATCCCGGGGGGGCCCGACGAGCAGTACTTC. Its translation: CASSLEIPGGPDEQYF.

The chain employs TRBV7-9 and TRBJ1-6; TRBD1 might be the D (6 bases). In germline, CDR1 is SEHNR, CDR2 FQNEAQ (reference sequence). The V end was cut by 4 bases, the J end by 0 bases, with 10 bases between. CDR3 length: 16 amino acids. In nucleotides, the CDR3 is TGTGCCAGCAGCTCCCAGGGGAGCTCCTATAATTCACCCCTCCACTTT. This encodes CASSSQGSSYNSPLHF.

Worth noting for this clone: In the same sample, other DNA sequences code for this CDR3. The J gene is TRBJ2-7, the V gene TRBV2, with D hard to call. Trimming removed 6 bases at V and 1 base at J, with 7 bases between. This CDR3 has 12 residues. Germline V CDR1 and CDR2: SNHLY, FYNNEI. CDR3 region: CASRADSYEQYF. The CDR3 DNA follows: TGTGCCAGCAGAGCCGATTCCTACGAGCAGTACTTC.

This chain connects TRBV19 to TRBJ2-2; tentative D call: TRBD2 (6 bases). Between the trimmed V and J ends, which lost 2 bases and 7 bases, there was a span of 8 bases. Germline loops: CDR1 LNHDA, CDR2 SQIVND (reference sequence). The CDR3 is made up of 13 amino acids. The CDR3 DNA follows: TGTGCCAGTAGTATAAGGAGGGGCGGGGAGCTGTTTTTT. It is translated as CASSIRRGGELFF.

In DNA, the CDR3 is TGTGCCAGCAGCTTTGGCGGGGGCCGGAACACAGATACGCAGTATTTT. It codes for CASSFGGGRNTDTQYF. The chain has TRBV5-4 and TRBJ2-3; D might be TRBD2 (7 bases). The germline V gene has CDR1 SGHNT and CDR2 YYREEE (reference sequence). The V end was cut by 2 bases, the J end by 2 bases, with 15 bases between. This CDR3 has 16 residues.

V usage is TRBV2 and J usage is TRBJ1-5, with D perhaps TRBD1 (5 bases). V lost 4 bases and J 3 bases, leaving 10 bases between the germline ends. Germline CDR1 reads SNHLY; CDR2 reads FYNNEI. The CDR3 runs to 14 residues. CDR3 bases: TGTGCCAGCAGTGGAGGCAGGGACAATCAGCCCCAGCATTTT. This gives the protein CASSGGRDNQPQHF. The full variable domain, its missing parts supplied by reference TRBV2 and TRBJ1-5, is EPEVTQTPSHQVTQMGQEVILRCVPISNHLYFYWYRQILGQKVEFLVSFYNNEISEKSEIFDDQFSVERPDGSNFTLKIRSTKLEDSAMYFCASSGGRDNQPQHFGDGTRLSIL.

This sequence joins TRBV6-6 and TRBJ2-2; no clear D. The CDR3 runs to 14 residues. Germline loops: CDR1 MNHNY, CDR2 SVGAGI (reference sequence). Trimming left V 11 bases short and J 0 bases short, with 13 bases between. CDR3 sequence reads: CAGNRRANTGELFF. CDR3 DNA sequence: TGTGCCGGAAACAGAAGAGCGAACACCGGGGAGCTGTTTTTT.

The rearrangement links TRBV7-9 to TRBJ2-5, with D possibly matching TRBD2 (5 bases). CDR1 SEHNR and CDR2 FQNEAQ come from the germline V gene (reference sequence). Trimming removed 5 bases at V and 4 bases at J, with 8 bases between. The CDR3 runs to 12 residues. CDR3 bases: TGTGCCAGCAGCCCTGAGGGAGAGACCCAGTACTTC. It yields the protein CASSPEGETQYF.

This clone has only one observation. This sequence joins TRBV11-2 and TRBJ1-5; TRBD1 agrees at 7 bases. The germline CDR1 and CDR2 sequences are SGHAT and FQNNGV. V lost 1 base to trimming and J lost 0 bases; unmatched junction nucleotides: 3. The CDR3 sequence is 16 residues long. The CDR3 protein is CASSLGDSHSNQPQHF. As DNA, the CDR3 is TGTGCCAGCAGCTTAGGGGACAGCCATAGCAATCAGCCCCAGCATTTT.

This chain uses TRBV29-1 with TRBJ1-1; TRBD1 is a possible D gene (5 bases). The CDR3 runs 15 residues. The V end lost 2 bases, the J end lost 4 bases, and 17 bases lay between the germline ends. Germline assignment: CDR1 SQVTM and CDR2 ANQGSEA. The CDR3 loop is CSVESGSGGVTEAFF. The CDR3, as DNA: TGCAGCGTTGAAAGCGGAAGTGGGGGGGTCACTGAAGCTTTCTTT.

The chain joins TRBV5-1 to TRBJ2-2; 7 nucleotides agree with TRBD1. Trimming took 9 bases from V and 5 from J; bases not matched to a gene: 7. The germline V gene has CDR1 SGHRS and CDR2 YFSETQ. The CDR3 extends over 13 amino acids. The CDR3 here is CATTGARTGELFF. DNA of the CDR3: TGCGCCACCACAGGGGCGAGGACCGGGGAGCTGTTTTTT.

V is TRBV12-5 and J is TRBJ2-2; D remains ambiguous. This CDR3 is built from 13 residues. Germline V gene sequence: CDR1 LGHNT, CDR2 FRNRAP. The CDR3: CAKLWPNTGELFF. The CDR3 coding sequence is TGTGCCAAATTGTGGCCGAACACCGGGGAGCTGTTTTTT.

The rearrangement joins TRBV30 to TRBJ1-3; no clear D gene. Germline V gene sequence: CDR1 GTSNPN, CDR2 SVGIG (reference sequence). This CDR3 has 13 residues. V was cut by 6 bases and J by 1 base, with 10 bases left in between. CDR3 bases: TGTGCCTGCCGGTTTGATTCTGGAAACACCATATATTTT. Translation: CACRFDSGNTIYF.

The gene calls are TRBV28 and TRBJ1-3; 9 nucleotides agree with TRBD1. Trimming cost V 7 bases and J 1 base; bases outside gene matches: 8. CDR3 length: 16 amino acids. CDR1 is MDHEN and CDR2 is SYDVKM in the germline V gene. CDR3 nucleotides: TGTGCCAGCACTAACAACAGGGGGCGATCTGGAAACACCATATATTTT. It yields the protein CASTNNRGRSGNTIYF. The full variable domain, in which reference TRBV28 and TRBJ1-3 provide the parts outside the CDR3, is DVKVTQSSRYLVKRTGEKVFLECVQDMDHENMFWYRQDPGLGLRLIYFSYDVKMKEKGDIPEGYSVSREKKERFSLILESASTNQTSMYLCASTNNRGRSGNTIYFGEGSWLTVV.

The V call is TRBV4-3, the J call TRBJ2-7; D might be TRBD1 (6 bases). CDR1 is LGHNA, CDR2 YSLEER, per germline. The CDR3 has 16 residues. Trimming cost V 0 bases and J 3 bases, with 15 bases left between them. The CDR3 DNA reads TGCGCCAGCAGCCAAGAACCGGGACACCAAGGCTACGAGCAGTACTTC. It translates to CASSQEPGHQGYEQYF.

The V gene is TRBV9, the J gene TRBJ1-3; D may be TRBD1 (5 bases). This CDR3 contains 15 residues. In germline, CDR1 is SGDLS, CDR2 YYNGEE. V was trimmed by 3 bases and J by 2 bases, leaving 12 bases between them. Here the CDR3 DNA reads TGTGCCAGCAGCGACCCGGGGGGAACTGGAAACACCATATATTTT. Protein sequence: CASSDPGGTGNTIYF.

This sequence joins TRBV2 and TRBJ1-5, with D tentatively TRBD1 (6 bases). V dropped 8 bases and J dropped 7 bases, with 21 bases sitting between them. The CDR3 is 15 residues long. In germline, CDR1 is SNHLY, CDR2 FYNNEI. CDR3 nucleotide sequence: TGTGCCAGCGAACCCAATACAGGGTTGGGACAGCCCCAGCATTTT. Translated: CASEPNTGLGQPQHF.

The gene calls are TRBV7-3 and TRBJ1-2; 10 nucleotides align to TRBD1. CDR3 length equals 14 residues. Germline-derived CDR1 and CDR2 are SGHTA and FQGTGA. The junction had 4 bases not matched to a gene; V was cut back by 4 bases and J by 5 bases. The CDR3, as DNA: TGTGCCAGCAGCTACGGACAGGGGGAGTATGGCTACACCTTC. Encoded protein: CASSYGQGEYGYTF.

The CDR3 DNA sequence: TGTGCCAGCAGTGAAGATGGGGCAGTGTGGAGTTCACCCCTCCACTTT. This codes for CASSEDGAVWSSPLHF. The chain recombines TRBV6-1 with TRBJ1-6; possible D gene TRBD1, 5 bases. V lost 1 base to trimming and J lost 9 bases, with 16 bases between them. Germline values: CDR1 MNHNS, CDR2 SASEGT. The CDR3 is 16 amino acids.